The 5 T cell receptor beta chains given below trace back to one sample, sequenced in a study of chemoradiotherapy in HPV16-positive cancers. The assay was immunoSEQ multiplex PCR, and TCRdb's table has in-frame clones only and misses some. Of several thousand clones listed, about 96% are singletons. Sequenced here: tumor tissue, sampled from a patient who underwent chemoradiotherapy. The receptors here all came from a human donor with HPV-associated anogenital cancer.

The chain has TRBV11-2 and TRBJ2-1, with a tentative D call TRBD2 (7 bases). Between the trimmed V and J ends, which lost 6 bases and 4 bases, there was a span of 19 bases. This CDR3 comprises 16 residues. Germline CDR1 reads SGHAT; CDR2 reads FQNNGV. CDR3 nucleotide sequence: TGTGCCAGCAGTTGGCTGGGGGGGCAAAGGTACAATGAGCAGTTCTTC. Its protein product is CASSWLGGQRYNEQFF.

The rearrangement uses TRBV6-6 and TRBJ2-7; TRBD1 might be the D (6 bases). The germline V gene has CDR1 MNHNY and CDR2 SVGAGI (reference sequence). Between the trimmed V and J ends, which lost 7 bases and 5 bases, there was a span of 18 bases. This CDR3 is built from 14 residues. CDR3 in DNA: TGTGCCAGCAATTTGATCAGGGGCAGGAACGAGCAGTACTTC. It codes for CASNLIRGRNEQYF.

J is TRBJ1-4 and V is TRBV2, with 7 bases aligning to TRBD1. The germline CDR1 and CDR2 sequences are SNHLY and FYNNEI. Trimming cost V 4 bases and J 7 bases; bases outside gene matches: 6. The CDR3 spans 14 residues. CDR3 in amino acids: CASSAGQEREKLFF. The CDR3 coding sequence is TGTGCCAGCAGTGCCGGACAGGAGCGTGAAAAACTGTTTTTT.

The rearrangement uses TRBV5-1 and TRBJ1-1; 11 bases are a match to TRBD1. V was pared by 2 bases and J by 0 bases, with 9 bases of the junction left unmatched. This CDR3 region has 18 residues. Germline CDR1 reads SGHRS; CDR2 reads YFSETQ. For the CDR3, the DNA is TGCGCCAGCAGCTTACCAACCGGGACAGGGGGAGTGAACACTGAAGCTTTCTTT. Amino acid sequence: CASSLPTGTGGVNTEAFF.

The CDR3 reads CASSSDRGFADTQYF. The CDR3 bases are TGTGCCAGCAGTTCGGACAGGGGGTTTGCAGATACGCAGTATTTT. The V and J genes are TRBV28 and TRBJ2-3; 10 bases match TRBD1. The CDR3 totals 15 residues. The germline V gene encodes CDR1 MDHEN and CDR2 SYDVKM. The V segment lost 4 bases and the J segment 4 bases; nucleotides outside the gene matches: 5.